Below, one T cell receptor (beta chain) is given with its context. Antigen specificity is unknown. Template material for TCR beta VDJ and CDR3 profiling consisted of genomic DNA. TCRdb called the reads again in MiXCR, with one record for every CDR3 protein. The sample lists around 200,000 distinct CDR3 sequences, 54% seen once, with roughly 15% in the top ten. This entry comes from a study of CD8+CD57+ T cells in acquired aplastic anemia. As for the study in general: DNA recovered from sorted CD4+ and CD8+ cells had a mean of about 3 ug. Sequencing produced an average of around 11 million reads per healthy donor for CD4+ cells.

Study-wide results and caveats: Both patients and controls carried the same twenty-nine CD8+ CDR3 sequences. In CD8+ cells, Simpson's diversity showed no significant difference between patients and controls.

CDR1 SNHLY and CDR2 FYNNEI come from the germline V gene. The CDR3 totals 16 residues. V lost 6 bases and J lost 0; bases outside the gene matches: 5. The chain is built from TRBV2 and TRBJ1-6, with 7 nucleotides matching TRBD1. The TCR was taken from a human donor in good health, serving as a control. Input material: sorted CD4+, CD8+, or CD8+CD57+ T cells (not recorded which) from PBMCs. The CDR3 DNA sequence: TGTGCCAGCAGGGGGGACAGTCTCTCCTATAATTCACCCCTCCACTTT. This gives the protein CASRGDSLSYNSPLHF.